The next 21 T cell receptor beta chains were all read from a single sample in a study of shared clonotypes between healthy human individuals. The repertoire was sequenced with immunoSEQ multiplex PCR; TCRdb's copy has only in-frame clones and lacks some. Counted here are about 560,000 clones, around three quarters occurring once; the ten biggest clones make up 9.5% to 15%. Sequenced material: PBMCs. All receptors come from a woman aged 40 to 50 in good health. Some clones in this sample may be carry-over from other donors' samples.

This clone was seen more than once but under ten times. V is TRBV6-5 and J is TRBJ2-7, with TRBD1 identical over 9 bases. Germline values: CDR1 MNHEY, CDR2 SVGAGI. The V and J ends lost 6 bases and 2 bases, in that order; junction bases with no gene match: 5. The CDR3 loop spans 14 amino acids. CDR3 DNA: TGTGCCAGCAGATTCGGACAGGGGACCTACGAGCAGTACTTC. Its protein product is CASRFGQGTYEQYF.

This clone was counted only a few times. This rearrangement joins TRBV28 to TRBJ1-1; D is unclear. Germline V gives CDR1 MDHEN, CDR2 SYDVKM. Trimming removed 4 bases at V and 2 bases at J, with 14 bases between. The CDR3 spans 15 residues. The CDR3 region has the DNA TGTGCCAGCAGTTACCGTACCAGGATTAACACTGAAGCTTTCTTT. Its translation: CASSYRTRINTEAFF.

V gene TRBV6-1 combines with J gene TRBJ1-5; no clear D. Per germline, CDR1 MNHNS and CDR2 SASEGT. This CDR3 spans 12 amino acids. V was shortened by 3 bases and J by 5 bases, with 5 bases between the two germline ends. CDR3: CASSDTHQPQHF. CDR3 sequence (DNA): TGTGCCAGCAGTGATACTCATCAGCCCCAGCATTTT.

As to this clone: Additional DNA sequences in this sample encode the identical CDR3. The CDR3 is CASSLHSYEQYF. The DNA for the CDR3 is TGTGCCAGCAGCCTACACTCCTACGAGCAGTACTTC. The V call is TRBV7-9, the J call TRBJ2-7; no firm D call. Germline loops: CDR1 SEHNR, CDR2 FQNEAQ (reference sequence). Trimming stripped 5 bases from V and 0 bases from J, with 5 bases between. This CDR3 spans 12 amino acids.

The rearrangement uses TRBV5-4 and TRBJ2-7; D might be TRBD1 or TRBD2, each matching 5 bases. Trimming took off 0 bases at V and 7 bases at J, with 14 bases between the two ends. In germline, CDR1 is SGHNT, CDR2 YYREEE (reference sequence). The CDR3 has 14 residues. The chain's CDR3 is CASSLAGTAGEQYF. DNA of the CDR3: TGTGCCAGCAGCTTGGCCGGGACGGCAGGGGAGCAGTACTTC.

This rearrangement joins TRBV5-4 to TRBJ1-2; D is undetermined. From germline, CDR1 is SGHNT and CDR2 YYREEE (reference sequence). The V gene lost 3 bases and the J gene lost 3 bases, with 6 bases spanning the gap. The CDR3 contains 12 residues. CDR3 residues: CASSWSDYGYTF. In DNA form, the CDR3 reads TGTGCCAGCAGCTGGTCAGACTATGGCTACACCTTC.

The chain is built from TRBV4-2 and TRBJ2-7, with a weak D call TRBD1 (5 bases). The germline CDR1 and CDR2 sequences are LGHNA and YNFKEQ. This CDR3 region has 14 residues. Trimming left V 0 bases short and J 1 base short, with 7 bases between. For the CDR3, the DNA is TGTGCCAGCAGCCAAGATCGACAGTCCTACGAGCAGTACTTC. It is translated as CASSQDRQSYEQYF.

The CDR3 nucleotides are TGTGCCTGGAGTGTCAGGACAGGCGGGGGCACTGAAGCTTTCTTT. Its protein product is CAWSVRTGGGTEAFF. This chain joins TRBV30 and TRBJ1-1, with 7 bases lining up with TRBD1. V shed 0 bases, J shed 4 bases, and the junction held 8 bases outside the gene matches. The CDR3 is 15 amino acids. The V gene's germline CDR1 is GTSNPN and CDR2 SVGIG (reference sequence). Full variable domain (outside the CDR3, taken from reference TRBV30 and TRBJ1-1): SQTIHQWPATLVQPVGSPLSLECTVEGTSNPNLYWYRQAAGRGLQLLFYSVGIGQISSEVPQNLSASRPQDRQFILSSKKLLLSDSGFYLCAWSVRTGGGTEAFFGQGTRLTVV.

As concerns this clone: A far more abundant clone sits one base away, making this likely a read error. Different DNA sequences within this sample yield the same CDR3. The rearrangement uses TRBV7-3 and TRBJ2-2; no definite D call. Germline V gene sequence: CDR1 SGHTA, CDR2 FQGTGA. The V end was cut by 4 bases, the J end by 3 bases, with 6 bases between. CDR3 length: 13 residues. The CDR3, as DNA: TGTGCCAGCAGCTCTACCCACACCGGGGAGCTGTTTTTT. Translating gives CASSSTHTGELFF. Full variable domain (remainder filled in from reference TRBV7-3 and TRBJ2-2): GAGVSQTPSNKVTEKGKYVELRCDPISGHTALYWYRQSLGQGPEFLIYFQGTGAADDSGLPNDRFFAVRPEGSVSTLKIQRTERGDSAVYLCASSSTHTGELFFGEGSRLTVL.

The chain is built from TRBV6-1 and TRBJ2-1; D unclear. The CDR3 runs to 14 residues. Germline CDR1 reads MNHNS; CDR2 reads SASEGT. Deletions cut 0 bases from V and 9 bases from J, with 12 bases between. Here the CDR3 DNA reads TGTGCCAGCAGTGAAGCTATTGACCTCGGTGAGCAGTTCTTC. Amino acids: CASSEAIDLGEQFF.

This sequence joins TRBV18 and TRBJ2-1; 13 nucleotides match TRBD2. Trimming took 3 bases from V and 9 from J; bases not matched to a gene: 5. Germline lookup yields CDR1 KGHSH and CDR2 LQKENI. The CDR3 extends over 15 amino acids. Here the CDR3 reads CASSPRTSGSGEQFF. CDR3 in DNA: TGTGCCAGCTCACCCAGGACTAGCGGGAGTGGTGAGCAGTTCTTC.

The V gene is TRBV9, the J gene TRBJ2-3; possibly TRBD1 for D (6 bases). The CDR3 contains 15 residues. Germline V lookup: CDR1 SGDLS, CDR2 YYNGEE. The V and J ends lost 1 base and 3 bases respectively, with 12 bases between them. CDR3: CASSVRGQRTDTQYF. The CDR3 DNA reads TGTGCCAGCAGCGTACGGGGACAAAGAACAGATACGCAGTATTTT.

This chain joins TRBV7-2 and TRBJ1-4, with D possibly TRBD1 on 6 matching bases. The CDR3 loop spans 14 amino acids. Germline lookup yields CDR1 SGHTA and CDR2 FQGNSA. Trimming left V 2 bases short and J 8 bases short, with 12 bases between. The CDR3 spells CASSLWGQGEKLFF. DNA for the CDR3: TGTGCCAGCAGCTTATGGGGACAAGGGGAAAAACTGTTTTTT.

The chain has TRBV7-9 and TRBJ1-4; D gene unclear. In germline, CDR1 is SEHNR, CDR2 FQNEAQ (reference sequence). V lost 4 bases and J 7 bases, leaving 16 bases between the germline ends. The CDR3 is made up of 15 amino acids. CDR3 amino acids: CASSSYREGREKLFF. The CDR3 nucleotides read TGTGCCAGCAGCTCTTACCGGGAGGGTCGTGAAAAACTGTTTTTT.

The chain is built from TRBV30 and TRBJ1-5; D perhaps matches TRBD1 (5 bases). Trimming shortened V by 2 bases and J by 2 bases, and 10 bases separated the two germline ends. This CDR3 is 14 amino acids long. Germline lookup yields CDR1 GTSNPN and CDR2 SVGIG (reference sequence). CDR3 residues: CAWSLGDGNQPQHF. CDR3 coding DNA: TGTGCCTGGAGTCTGGGGGATGGCAATCAGCCCCAGCATTTT.

The table lists this clone with many counts. The sample holds other DNA sequences that translate to the same CDR3. The rearrangement joins TRBV30 to TRBJ2-5; no firm D call. The J call is uncertain, as TRBJ2-7 better fits the DNA end. Germline CDR1 reads GTSNPN; CDR2 reads SVGIG (reference sequence). The length of the CDR3 is 13 residues. The DNA for the CDR3 is TGTGCCTGGAGTGTGTCCTTCGAAAGCGAGCAGTACTTC. Amino acids: CAWSVSFESEQYF.

The V call is TRBV13, the J call TRBJ2-2; D gene ambiguous. CDR3 size: 12 residues. Germline V gene sequence: CDR1 PRHDT, CDR2 FYEKMQ (reference sequence). The ends were cut back, 4 bases at V and 0 bases at J, with 0 bases in the middle. The chain's CDR3 is CASSSNTGELFF. Here the CDR3 DNA reads TGTGCCAGCAGCTCGAACACCGGGGAGCTGTTTTTT.

V and J are TRBV6-1 and TRBJ2-1; 8 bases fit TRBD2. This CDR3 contains 15 residues. Germline CDR1 is MNHNS and CDR2 is SASEGT. With V trimmed by 10 bases and J by 6 bases, 14 bases remained unmatched. CDR3 protein: CATRSGAGDGNEQFF. The CDR3 DNA sequence: TGTGCCACGCGGTCGGGAGCGGGAGATGGCAATGAGCAGTTCTTC.

This chain uses TRBV30 with TRBJ2-5, with D maybe TRBD1 (6 bases). The DNA end is more similar to TRBJ2-7, so the J call may be wrong. The CDR3 covers 13 residues. CDR1 and CDR2 (germline): GTSNPN, SVGIG (reference sequence). CDR3 nucleotide sequence: TGTGCCTGGAGTTTGGCAGCGACAGGCGAGCAGTACTTC. Residues: CAWSLAATGEQYF.

This clone was seen a single time. This chain uses TRBV19 with TRBJ2-7; maybe TRBD1 (5 bases). Trimming shortened V by 1 base and J by 2 bases, and 9 bases separated the two germline ends. The length of the CDR3 is 14 residues. Germline CDR1 is LNHDA and CDR2 is SQIVND (reference sequence). Here the CDR3 DNA reads TGTGCCAGTAGTATAGGCCGACAGACCTACGAGCAGTACTTC. As protein: CASSIGRQTYEQYF.

V usage is TRBV18 and J usage is TRBJ1-5, with no clear D. The V end was cut by 0 bases, the J end by 4 bases, with 13 bases between. The CDR3 length is 16 residues. Germline V gives CDR1 KGHSH, CDR2 LQKENI. CDR3 protein: CASSPPGAQPNQPQHF. Here the CDR3 DNA reads TGTGCCAGCTCACCACCCGGCGCCCAGCCAAATCAGCCCCAGCATTTT.